The clone carrying this T cell receptor (beta chain) has a single count. The antigen is not known. Germline is not matched at one junction end, which may reflect a read error. Bulk libraries came from a prior protocol with listed TCR primers. TCRdb re-called the PCR reads with MiXCR, one entry per CDR3 protein. Of about half a million distinct CDR3 sequences listed, about 26% are singletons. This sample is drawn from a study of molecular identifiers for immune sequencing clone quantification. The overall study: Four of five splits of RNA from about 20,000 or 100,000 naive CD8 cells were sequenced in replicates.

Study findings and constraints: Over 98% of effector molecules, yet under 1% of naive-cell molecules, were held by clones above 20 RNA copies.

Naive CD8 T cells were sorted, and the gate applied was CD8+CD4-CCR7+CD45RA+. CDR1 and CDR2 from the germline V gene are DFQATT and SNEGSKA (reference sequence). This CDR3 contains 15 residues. Sequencing was done on a sample of naive CD8+ T cells from blood, with Jurkat cell RNA spiked in. Documented subset: FACS-sorted CD8+CD4-CCR7+CD45RA+ naive T cells. This sequence was found in a human donor in good health. Some libraries in this study had Jurkat cell RNA spiked in. This chain links TRBV20-1 with TRBJ2-3; TRBD2 might be the D (5 bases). The CDR3 loop is CSALRGLEYTDTQCF. Here the CDR3 DNA reads TGCAGTGCTCTGAGAGGACTGGAATACACAGATACGCAGTGTTTT.